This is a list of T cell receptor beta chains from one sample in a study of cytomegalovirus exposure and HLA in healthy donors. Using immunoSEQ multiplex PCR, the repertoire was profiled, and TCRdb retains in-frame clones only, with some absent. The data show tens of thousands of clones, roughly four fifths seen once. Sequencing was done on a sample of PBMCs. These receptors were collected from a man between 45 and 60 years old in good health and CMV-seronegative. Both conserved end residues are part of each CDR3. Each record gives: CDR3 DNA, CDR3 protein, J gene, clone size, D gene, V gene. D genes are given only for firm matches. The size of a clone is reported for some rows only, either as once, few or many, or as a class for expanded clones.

CDR3nt: TGTGCCAGCAGTTCAGGGGTGGAAGGCTACACCTTC
CDR3aa: CASSSGVEGYTF
j_gene: TRBJ1-2
abundance: NA
d_gene: NA
v_gene: TRBV25-1

CDR3nt: TGTGCCAGCCGATTGGGACAGAGAACCTACGAGCAGTACTTC
CDR3aa: CASRLGQRTYEQYF
j_gene: TRBJ2-7
abundance: NA
d_gene: TRBD1
v_gene: TRBV27

CDR3nt: TGTGCCAGCACCTCTGGGGCGGGGGCCCCAGATACGCAGTATTTT
CDR3aa: CASTSGAGAPDTQYF
j_gene: TRBJ2-3
abundance: NA
d_gene: NA
v_gene: TRBV2

CDR3nt: TGTGCCAGCAGCAACCCGGGACACGGGGCCTACGAGCAGTACTTC
CDR3aa: CASSNPGHGAYEQYF
j_gene: TRBJ2-7
abundance: NA
d_gene: NA
v_gene: TRBV5-6

CDR3nt: TGTGCCACCAGCAGAGATCAAAGCGGGGGGGCCGTGGGAGATACGCAGTATTTT
CDR3aa: CATSRDQSGGAVGDTQYF
j_gene: TRBJ2-3
abundance: NA
d_gene: TRBD2
v_gene: TRBV15

CDR3nt: TGTGCCACGACCCAGGGAACCAATCAGCCCCAGCATTTT
CDR3aa: CATTQGTNQPQHF
j_gene: TRBJ1-5
abundance: NA
d_gene: NA
v_gene: TRBV18

CDR3nt: TGTGCCAGCAGCTCGGATCAGCTTATACAGGGGATCTACGAGCAGTACTTC
CDR3aa: CASSSDQLIQGIYEQYF
j_gene: TRBJ2-7
abundance: NA
d_gene: TRBD1
v_gene: TRBV7-9

CDR3nt: TGTGCCAGCAGCTCCCCCCGTACTTTGGCGGGGGGGAATGAGCAGTTCTTC
CDR3aa: CASSSPRTLAGGNEQFF
j_gene: TRBJ2-1
abundance: NA
d_gene: TRBD2
v_gene: TRBV7-2

CDR3nt: TGTGCCAGTAGAATCTCGACAGGATCGGGTTTGAGCAATCAGCCCCAGCATTTT
CDR3aa: CASRISTGSGLSNQPQHF
j_gene: TRBJ1-5
abundance: NA
d_gene: NA
v_gene: TRBV19

CDR3nt: TGTGCCAGCAGTACACGGACAGGGCGGGAAGAGCAGTACTTC
CDR3aa: CASSTRTGREEQYF
j_gene: TRBJ2-7
abundance: once
d_gene: TRBD1
v_gene: TRBV28

CDR3nt: TGTGCCAGCGGATCAACCCCGGGAAGTCAGCCCCAGCATTTT
CDR3aa: CASGSTPGSQPQHF
j_gene: TRBJ1-5
abundance: NA
d_gene: NA
v_gene: TRBV6-5

CDR3nt: TGTGCCGGCCGCCGCTCGGGGTACGGCTCTGGAAACACCATATATTTT
CDR3aa: CAGRRSGYGSGNTIYF
j_gene: TRBJ1-3
abundance: NA
d_gene: NA
v_gene: TRBV28

CDR3nt: TGTGCCAGCAGTTGGGGCTCCGCCTACAATGAGCAGTTCTTC
CDR3aa: CASSWGSAYNEQFF
j_gene: TRBJ2-1
abundance: once
d_gene: NA
v_gene: TRBV6-1

CDR3nt: TGTGCCAGCAGTGAATACTTATCCAGTCCCGGGGAGCTGTTTTTT
CDR3aa: CASSEYLSSPGELFF
j_gene: TRBJ2-2
abundance: once
d_gene: NA
v_gene: TRBV25-1

CDR3nt: TGTGCCAGCAGCGGTCAGCGCGGGGGTAGGAATGAGCAGTTCTTC
CDR3aa: CASSGQRGGRNEQFF
j_gene: TRBJ2-1
abundance: once
d_gene: TRBD2
v_gene: TRBV7-2

CDR3nt: TGTGCCAGCAGCCCACGTCAAGGGGCGAGCACTGAAGCTTTCTTT
CDR3aa: CASSPRQGASTEAFF
j_gene: TRBJ1-1
abundance: few
d_gene: NA
v_gene: TRBV9

CDR3nt: TGTGCCAGCAGCTTTAGAGGGAGCGGGGGGGGCTTTGCAGATACGCAGTATTTT
CDR3aa: CASSFRGSGGGFADTQYF
j_gene: TRBJ2-3
abundance: NA
d_gene: TRBD2
v_gene: TRBV7-2

CDR3nt: TGTGCCAGCAGTGAGACCGGGACAGGGGGCGATACGCAGTATTTT
CDR3aa: CASSETGTGGDTQYF
j_gene: TRBJ2-3
abundance: NA
d_gene: TRBD1
v_gene: TRBV6-4

CDR3nt: TGTGCCAGTAGTATATTAGGACAGGGGGTATATCAGCCCCAGCATTTT
CDR3aa: CASSILGQGVYQPQHF
j_gene: TRBJ1-5
abundance: NA
d_gene: TRBD1
v_gene: TRBV19

CDR3nt: TGTGCCAGCAGTGAGAGGGGCGGGAGGAACACTGAAGCTTTCTTT
CDR3aa: CASSERGGRNTEAFF
j_gene: TRBJ1-1
abundance: NA
d_gene: NA
v_gene: TRBV2

CDR3nt: TGCAGCGTTGACGGGGGGGCTGGCACAGATACGCAGTATTTT
CDR3aa: CSVDGGAGTDTQYF
j_gene: TRBJ2-3
abundance: NA
d_gene: TRBD2
v_gene: TRBV29-1

CDR3nt: TGCGCCAGCAGCTTGGCCTTAGCGCAAGAGACCCAGTACTTC
CDR3aa: CASSLALAQETQYF
j_gene: TRBJ2-5
abundance: NA
d_gene: NA
v_gene: TRBV5-1

CDR3nt: TGTGCCAGCAGCGTAGATGGGGCCAATTCACCCCTCCACTTT
CDR3aa: CASSVDGANSPLHF
j_gene: TRBJ1-6
abundance: NA
d_gene: NA
v_gene: TRBV9

CDR3nt: TGTGCCAGCAGCTTATCCAACCGGGACAGGGCTAACTATGGCTACACCTTC
CDR3aa: CASSLSNRDRANYGYTF
j_gene: TRBJ1-2
abundance: NA
d_gene: TRBD1
v_gene: TRBV7-2

CDR3nt: TGTGCCATCGCGGACAGGCCCCCCTACGAGCAGTACTTC
CDR3aa: CAIADRPPYEQYF
j_gene: TRBJ2-7
abundance: few
d_gene: TRBD1
v_gene: TRBV10-3

CDR3nt: TGTGCCAGCAGCTTGGGGTTAGCGGGGGTACAAGAGACCCAGTACTTC
CDR3aa: CASSLGLAGVQETQYF
j_gene: TRBJ2-5
abundance: NA
d_gene: TRBD2
v_gene: TRBV5-4

CDR3nt: TGTGCCAGCAGTCGACAGGGGGGGAATCAGCCCCAGCATTTT
CDR3aa: CASSRQGGNQPQHF
j_gene: TRBJ1-5
abundance: NA
d_gene: TRBD1
v_gene: TRBV6-1

CDR3nt: TGTGCCAGCAGCTTAAGAGGGATTCAAGAGACCCAGTACTTC
CDR3aa: CASSLRGIQETQYF
j_gene: TRBJ2-5
abundance: NA
d_gene: NA
v_gene: TRBV7-6

CDR3nt: TGTGCAAGTCGCTTTAGGGACAGGGGGGTATCGCAGTATTTT
CDR3aa: CASRFRDRGVSQYF
j_gene: TRBJ2-3
abundance: once
d_gene: NA
v_gene: TRBV12-2

CDR3nt: TGTGCCAGCAGCCGACAGGGGGTTTCCGAAAAACTGTTTTTT
CDR3aa: CASSRQGVSEKLFF
j_gene: TRBJ1-4
abundance: once
d_gene: TRBD1
v_gene: TRBV16

CDR3nt: TGTGCCAGCAGCTCGCTCACGAGCTCCTACAATGAGCAGTTCTTC
CDR3aa: CASSSLTSSYNEQFF
j_gene: TRBJ2-1
abundance: NA
d_gene: NA
v_gene: TRBV5-4

CDR3nt: TGCGCCAGCAGTATAAGCGGGGGGGGCACAGATACGCAGTATTTT
CDR3aa: CASSISGGGTDTQYF
j_gene: TRBJ2-3
abundance: NA
d_gene: TRBD2
v_gene: TRBV10-2

CDR3nt: TGTGCCAGCAGTGTCCCCCCCGGAGATACGCAGTATTTT
CDR3aa: CASSVPPGDTQYF
j_gene: TRBJ2-3
abundance: NA
d_gene: NA
v_gene: TRBV28

CDR3nt: TGTGCCAGCAGTACCCTTCGGGACTGGGGGGATGAGCAGTTCTTC
CDR3aa: CASSTLRDWGDEQFF
j_gene: TRBJ2-1
abundance: NA
d_gene: NA
v_gene: TRBV6-5

CDR3nt: TGCGCCAGCAGCTTGGCCGGGGGTAATCAGCCCCAGCATTTT
CDR3aa: CASSLAGGNQPQHF
j_gene: TRBJ1-5
abundance: NA
d_gene: NA
v_gene: TRBV5-1

CDR3nt: TGTGCCAGCAGCTTAGAGGGGACAGGGGGCTACAATGAGCAGTTCTTC
CDR3aa: CASSLEGTGGYNEQFF
j_gene: TRBJ2-1
abundance: NA
d_gene: TRBD1
v_gene: TRBV7-2

CDR3nt: TGTGCCAGCAGTCTGAGGGACTCCTATGGCTACACCTTC
CDR3aa: CASSLRDSYGYTF
j_gene: TRBJ1-2
abundance: few
d_gene: NA
v_gene: TRBV27

CDR3nt: TGCGCCAGCTCATACCCCCTAGCGGGGATCCAAGCGAACACCGGGGAGCTGTTTTTT
CDR3aa: CASSYPLAGIQANTGELFF
j_gene: TRBJ2-2
abundance: NA
d_gene: TRBD2
v_gene: TRBV5-1

CDR3nt: TGTGCCAGCAGCCCGGGGGGCAGGGGAAAAGAGACCCAGTACTTC
CDR3aa: CASSPGGRGKETQYF
j_gene: TRBJ2-5
abundance: NA
d_gene: NA
v_gene: TRBV5-4

CDR3nt: TGTGCCAGCAGCTTGGGCGCGGGACTAGCGAACATTCAGTACTTC
CDR3aa: CASSLGAGLANIQYF
j_gene: TRBJ2-4
abundance: NA
d_gene: TRBD2
v_gene: TRBV5-6

CDR3nt: TGTGCCAGCAGCTTGGTAACAGGGCAAGCTTTCTTT
CDR3aa: CASSLVTGQAFF
j_gene: TRBJ1-1
abundance: NA
d_gene: NA
v_gene: TRBV5-8

CDR3nt: TGTGCCAGCAGCCAGCTAGCGGGGAGCTCCTACAATGAGCAGTTCTTC
CDR3aa: CASSQLAGSSYNEQFF
j_gene: TRBJ2-1
abundance: NA
d_gene: TRBD2
v_gene: TRBV4-2

CDR3nt: TGTGCCAGCAGCTTGGGTACAGGGACCGGCGAGCAGTACTTC
CDR3aa: CASSLGTGTGEQYF
j_gene: TRBJ2-7
abundance: NA
d_gene: NA
v_gene: TRBV5-5

CDR3nt: TGTGCCAGCAGCCCCCTAGGCAGGGGGGACTATGGCTACACCTTC
CDR3aa: CASSPLGRGDYGYTF
j_gene: TRBJ1-2
abundance: NA
d_gene: TRBD1
v_gene: TRBV13